This is a list of T cell receptor beta chains from one sample in a study of cytomegalovirus exposure and HLA in healthy donors. Repertoires were generated with immunoSEQ multiplex PCR, while TCRdb's copy carries only in-frame clones and drops some. The profile shows around 150,000 clones, roughly 70% of them singletons. Sequencing was carried out using PBMCs. These receptors were collected from a human donor in good health. The CDR3 runs from the conserved cysteine through the conserved F or W. The D gene is left open where the match is weak. Only part of the rows carry a size: once, few, many, or a class if the clone is expanded.

j_call: TRBJ1-2
cdr3_length: 16
clone_size: .
v_call: TRBV28
d_call: .
cdr3_aa: CASSSPDRTMYYGYTF
cdr3_nt: TGTGCCAGCAGTTCCCCCGACAGGACGATGTACTATGGCTACACCTTC

j_call: TRBJ2-7
cdr3_length: 14
clone_size: .
v_call: TRBV27
d_call: .
cdr3_aa: CASSLSGARNEQYF
cdr3_nt: TGTGCCAGCAGTTTATCGGGGGCGAGGAACGAGCAGTACTTC

j_call: TRBJ2-2
cdr3_length: 14
clone_size: .
v_call: TRBV7-6
d_call: .
cdr3_aa: CASSMEGLTGELFF
cdr3_nt: TGTGCCAGCAGTATGGAGGGGCTAACCGGGGAGCTGTTTTTT

j_call: TRBJ2-2
cdr3_length: 17
clone_size: .
v_call: TRBV5-4
d_call: .
cdr3_aa: CASSLAIGGPDTGELFF
cdr3_nt: TGTGCCAGCAGCTTGGCCATTGGCGGGCCGGACACCGGGGAGCTGTTTTTT

j_call: TRBJ1-2
cdr3_length: 14
clone_size: .
v_call: TRBV28
d_call: TRBD1
cdr3_aa: CASRTGQGLYGYTF
cdr3_nt: TGTGCCAGCCGCACGGGACAGGGGCTCTATGGCTACACCTTC

j_call: TRBJ2-3
cdr3_length: 11
clone_size: .
v_call: TRBV6-5
d_call: .
cdr3_aa: CASSQGSTQYF
cdr3_nt: TGTGCCAGCAGCCAGGGATCTACGCAGTATTTT

j_call: TRBJ1-2
cdr3_length: 15
clone_size: .
v_call: TRBV6-5
d_call: TRBD1
cdr3_aa: CASTPSGTGGSGYTF
cdr3_nt: TGTGCCAGCACCCCTTCCGGGACAGGGGGGTCTGGCTACACCTTC

j_call: TRBJ2-2
cdr3_length: 19
clone_size: once
v_call: TRBV7-8
d_call: TRBD2
cdr3_aa: CASSWAPLLARANTGELFF
cdr3_nt: TGTGCCAGCAGCTGGGCCCCCCTACTAGCGAGGGCGAACACCGGGGAGCTGTTTTTT

j_call: TRBJ1-2
cdr3_length: 15
clone_size: .
v_call: TRBV28
d_call: .
cdr3_aa: CASSSHQGVAYGYTF
cdr3_nt: TGTGCCAGCAGTTCACATCAAGGGGTTGCTTATGGCTACACCTTC

j_call: TRBJ2-2
cdr3_length: 14
clone_size: .
v_call: TRBV6-5
d_call: .
cdr3_aa: CASIRQENTGELFF
cdr3_nt: TGTGCCAGCATTAGACAGGAAAACACCGGGGAGCTGTTTTTT

j_call: TRBJ2-2
cdr3_length: 15
clone_size: once
v_call: TRBV6-5
d_call: .
cdr3_aa: CASSSKPRGTGELFF
cdr3_nt: TGTGCCAGCAGTTCCAAGCCACGGGGGACCGGGGAGCTGTTTTTT

j_call: TRBJ2-3
cdr3_length: 15
clone_size: .
v_call: TRBV6-5
d_call: TRBD2
cdr3_aa: CASSYSREEEGTQYF
cdr3_nt: TGTGCCAGCAGTTACTCGCGGGAGGAGGAAGGTACGCAGTATTTT

j_call: TRBJ2-3
cdr3_length: 14
clone_size: once
v_call: TRBV9
d_call: .
cdr3_aa: CASSVFPETDTQYF
cdr3_nt: TGTGCCAGCAGCGTGTTCCCCGAGACAGATACGCAGTATTTT

j_call: TRBJ2-2
cdr3_length: 15
clone_size: few
v_call: TRBV5-1
d_call: TRBD2
cdr3_aa: CASSSGGGGTGELFF
cdr3_nt: TGCGCCAGCAGCAGCGGGGGAGGGGGCACCGGGGAGCTGTTTTTT

j_call: TRBJ2-7
cdr3_length: 12
clone_size: .
v_call: TRBV28
d_call: TRBD1
cdr3_aa: CASRQGFYEQYF
cdr3_nt: TGTGCCAGCAGACAGGGGTTTTACGAGCAGTACTTC

j_call: TRBJ2-2
cdr3_length: 15
clone_size: .
v_call: TRBV27
d_call: TRBD2
cdr3_aa: CASSSLGLNTGELFF
cdr3_nt: TGTGCCAGCAGTTCTTTGGGACTAAACACCGGGGAGCTGTTTTTT

j_call: TRBJ1-2
cdr3_length: 12
clone_size: .
v_call: TRBV7-6
d_call: .
cdr3_aa: CASSSGGNGYTF
cdr3_nt: TGTGCCAGCAGTTCCGGCGGGAATGGCTACACCTTC

j_call: TRBJ2-1
cdr3_length: 13
clone_size: .
v_call: TRBV27
d_call: .
cdr3_aa: CASSEGESNEQFF
cdr3_nt: TGTGCCAGCAGTGAGGGAGAGTCGAATGAGCAGTTCTTC

j_call: TRBJ2-3
cdr3_length: 16
clone_size: .
v_call: TRBV13
d_call: TRBD1
cdr3_aa: CASSLGRTGETDTQYF
cdr3_nt: TGTGCCAGCAGCCTAGGACGGACAGGAGAGACAGATACGCAGTATTTT

j_call: TRBJ1-1
cdr3_length: 13
clone_size: few
v_call: TRBV27
d_call: .
cdr3_aa: CASSIQGNTEAFF
cdr3_nt: TGTGCCAGCAGTATACAGGGAAACACTGAAGCTTTCTTT

j_call: TRBJ2-2
cdr3_length: 14
clone_size: .
v_call: TRBV18
d_call: .
cdr3_aa: CASSPLRGTGELFF
cdr3_nt: TGTGCCAGCTCACCACTTCGGGGAACCGGGGAGCTGTTTTTT

j_call: TRBJ2-7
cdr3_length: 13
clone_size: few
v_call: TRBV19
d_call: .
cdr3_aa: CASKLDRTYEQYF
cdr3_nt: TGTGCCAGTAAGTTAGACAGGACATACGAGCAGTACTTC

j_call: TRBJ2-3
cdr3_length: 16
clone_size: .
v_call: TRBV7-2
d_call: TRBD1
cdr3_aa: CASSPPRGQGPDTQYF
cdr3_nt: TGTGCCAGCAGCCCCCCCCGGGGACAGGGGCCAGATACGCAGTATTTT

j_call: TRBJ1-1
cdr3_length: 14
clone_size: few
v_call: TRBV5-5
d_call: TRBD1
cdr3_aa: CASSPGGANTEAFF
cdr3_nt: TGTGCCAGCAGTCCAGGGGGCGCGAACACTGAAGCTTTCTTT

j_call: TRBJ2-1
cdr3_length: 17
clone_size: .
v_call: TRBV18
d_call: .
cdr3_aa: CASSPPVTEESYNEQFF
cdr3_nt: TGTGCCAGCTCACCACCGGTAACGGAGGAGTCCTACAATGAGCAGTTCTTC

j_call: TRBJ1-4
cdr3_length: 13
clone_size: few
v_call: TRBV10-1
d_call: .
cdr3_aa: CASRNPGREKLFF
cdr3_nt: TGCGCCAGCCGAAACCCAGGCCGAGAAAAACTGTTTTTT

j_call: TRBJ2-7
cdr3_length: 16
clone_size: .
v_call: TRBV27
d_call: TRBD1
cdr3_aa: CASSLRDRGRNYEQYF
cdr3_nt: TGTGCCAGCAGTCTCCGGGACAGGGGGCGAAACTATGAGCAGTACTTC

j_call: TRBJ2-1
cdr3_length: 15
clone_size: few
v_call: TRBV11-3
d_call: TRBD2
cdr3_aa: CASSSVGTSGSEQFF
cdr3_nt: TGTGCCAGCAGCTCAGTGGGGACTAGCGGGTCTGAGCAGTTCTTC

j_call: TRBJ1-4
cdr3_length: 14
clone_size: .
v_call: TRBV11-3
d_call: TRBD1
cdr3_aa: CASSSGTGGEKLFF
cdr3_nt: TGTGCCAGCAGCTCGGGGACAGGGGGAGAAAAACTGTTTTTT

j_call: TRBJ2-3
cdr3_length: 16
clone_size: .
v_call: TRBV28
d_call: .
cdr3_aa: CASSPAWGGSTDTQYF
cdr3_nt: TGTGCCAGCAGTCCAGCATGGGGCGGCAGCACAGATACGCAGTATTTT

j_call: TRBJ1-2
cdr3_length: 15
clone_size: .
v_call: TRBV9
d_call: .
cdr3_aa: CASSLRGLADYGYTF
cdr3_nt: TGTGCCAGCAGCCTTAGGGGTTTGGCCGACTATGGCTACACCTTC

j_call: TRBJ1-1
cdr3_length: 13
clone_size: .
v_call: TRBV11-2
d_call: .
cdr3_aa: CASSLDRGFEAFF
cdr3_nt: TGTGCCAGCAGCTTAGATAGGGGTTTTGAAGCTTTCTTT

j_call: TRBJ2-7
cdr3_length: 17
clone_size: .
v_call: TRBV28
d_call: TRBD2
cdr3_aa: CASSTGTSGLFDYEQYF
cdr3_nt: TGTGCCAGCAGTACGGGGACTAGCGGACTCTTCGACTACGAGCAGTACTTC

j_call: TRBJ2-1
cdr3_length: 15
clone_size: .
v_call: TRBV7-9
d_call: TRBD2
cdr3_aa: CASSFSIAGNNEQFF
cdr3_nt: TGTGCCAGCAGCTTCTCTATAGCGGGAAACAATGAGCAGTTCTTC

j_call: TRBJ1-2
cdr3_length: 14
clone_size: .
v_call: TRBV2
d_call: .
cdr3_aa: CASCWSGQNYGYTF
cdr3_nt: TGTGCCAGTTGTTGGTCCGGACAAAACTATGGCTACACCTTC

j_call: TRBJ2-5
cdr3_length: 17
clone_size: .
v_call: TRBV7-3
d_call: TRBD1
cdr3_aa: CASSTGTGSPALQTQYF
cdr3_nt: TGTGCCAGCAGCACAGGGACAGGGTCTCCGGCTTTGCAGACCCAGTACTTC

j_call: TRBJ2-7
cdr3_length: 13
clone_size: few
v_call: TRBV13
d_call: TRBD1
cdr3_aa: CASSPGTGVEQYF
cdr3_nt: TGTGCCAGCAGCCCTGGGACAGGGGTCGAGCAGTACTTC

j_call: TRBJ2-3
cdr3_length: 16
clone_size: .
v_call: TRBV2
d_call: .
cdr3_aa: CASSEASRNTRDTQYF
cdr3_nt: TGTGCCAGCAGTGAAGCGTCGCGGAACACTCGAGATACGCAGTATTTT

j_call: TRBJ2-1
cdr3_length: 16
clone_size: .
v_call: TRBV13
d_call: .
cdr3_aa: CASSPIWGDGYNEQFF
cdr3_nt: TGTGCCAGCAGCCCCATCTGGGGGGACGGCTACAATGAGCAGTTCTTC

j_call: TRBJ2-7
cdr3_length: 15
clone_size: .
v_call: TRBV7-9
d_call: TRBD2
cdr3_aa: CASSSVAGVGYEQYF
cdr3_nt: TGTGCCAGCAGCTCGGTAGCGGGAGTGGGCTACGAGCAGTACTTC

j_call: TRBJ2-5
cdr3_length: 18
clone_size: .
v_call: TRBV27
d_call: TRBD2
cdr3_aa: CASVSGLAGGRNVRTQYF
cdr3_nt: TGTGCCAGCGTATCGGGACTAGCGGGAGGGCGGAACGTCAGGACCCAGTACTTC

j_call: TRBJ2-7
cdr3_length: 14
clone_size: .
v_call: TRBV6-1
d_call: TRBD2
cdr3_aa: CASRGSGRSYEQYF
cdr3_nt: TGTGCCAGCAGGGGTAGCGGGAGGTCTTACGAGCAGTACTTC

j_call: TRBJ2-1
cdr3_length: 14
clone_size: few
v_call: TRBV5-4
d_call: TRBD2
cdr3_aa: CASSFEREQGEQFF
cdr3_nt: TGTGCCAGCAGCTTCGAGCGGGAGCAAGGTGAGCAGTTCTTC

j_call: TRBJ2-1
cdr3_length: 16
clone_size: .
v_call: TRBV5-1
d_call: .
cdr3_aa: CASSVLLGSSYNEQFF
cdr3_nt: TGCGCCAGCAGCGTACTCCTAGGAAGCTCCTACAATGAGCAGTTCTTC

j_call: TRBJ1-1
cdr3_length: 13
clone_size: .
v_call: TRBV6-1
d_call: .
cdr3_aa: CASSEAGRGVAFF
cdr3_nt: TGTGCCAGCAGTGAAGCGGGGAGGGGCGTAGCTTTCTTT

j_call: TRBJ2-1
cdr3_length: 14
clone_size: .
v_call: TRBV10-2
d_call: .
cdr3_aa: CASSESSRVDEQFF
cdr3_nt: TGCGCCAGCAGTGAGTCGAGTCGGGTCGATGAGCAGTTCTTC

j_call: TRBJ1-5
cdr3_length: 15
clone_size: few
v_call: TRBV19
d_call: .
cdr3_aa: CASSRFQGSNQPQHF
cdr3_nt: TGTGCCAGTAGTAGGTTTCAGGGGAGCAATCAGCCCCAGCATTTT

j_call: TRBJ2-3
cdr3_length: 13
clone_size: .
v_call: TRBV7-2
d_call: .
cdr3_aa: CASNPGSTDTQYF
cdr3_nt: TGTGCCAGCAATCCGGGGAGCACAGATACGCAGTATTTT

j_call: TRBJ2-1
cdr3_length: 14
clone_size: few
v_call: TRBV5-1
d_call: TRBD2
cdr3_aa: CASATSGSWEKQFF
cdr3_nt: TGCGCCAGCGCAACTAGCGGGAGTTGGGAAAAGCAGTTCTTC

j_call: TRBJ2-1
cdr3_length: 15
clone_size: .
v_call: TRBV28
d_call: TRBD1
cdr3_aa: CASSIRDRALSEQFF
cdr3_nt: TGTGCCAGCAGTATCCGGGACAGGGCACTGTCCGAGCAGTTCTTC

j_call: TRBJ2-3
cdr3_length: 16
clone_size: few
v_call: TRBV18
d_call: .
cdr3_aa: CASSPPSGTSTDTQYF
cdr3_nt: TGTGCCAGCTCACCACCGAGCGGAACTAGCACAGATACGCAGTATTTT

j_call: TRBJ1-1
cdr3_length: 15
clone_size: .
v_call: TRBV2
d_call: TRBD1
cdr3_aa: CASKITDRSNTEAFF
cdr3_nt: TGTGCCAGCAAGATAACGGACAGGTCGAACACTGAAGCTTTCTTT

j_call: TRBJ2-7
cdr3_length: 15
clone_size: .
v_call: TRBV5-4
d_call: TRBD2
cdr3_aa: CASSLDSGSSYEQYF
cdr3_nt: TGTGCCAGCAGCTTGGATAGCGGGAGTTCCTACGAGCAGTACTTC

j_call: TRBJ2-2
cdr3_length: 16
clone_size: few
v_call: TRBV5-1
d_call: TRBD1
cdr3_aa: CASSLMGQGATGELFF
cdr3_nt: TGCGCCAGCAGCTTAATGGGACAGGGGGCGACCGGGGAGCTGTTTTTT

j_call: TRBJ2-1
cdr3_length: 13
clone_size: few
v_call: TRBV19
d_call: TRBD2
cdr3_aa: CASSITPSGKQFF
cdr3_nt: TGTGCCAGTAGTATAACCCCCAGCGGGAAGCAGTTCTTC

j_call: TRBJ2-7
cdr3_length: 13
clone_size: few
v_call: TRBV6-5
d_call: TRBD2
cdr3_aa: CASSRGSNHEQYF
cdr3_nt: TGTGCCAGTAGTCGCGGGAGTAACCACGAGCAGTACTTC